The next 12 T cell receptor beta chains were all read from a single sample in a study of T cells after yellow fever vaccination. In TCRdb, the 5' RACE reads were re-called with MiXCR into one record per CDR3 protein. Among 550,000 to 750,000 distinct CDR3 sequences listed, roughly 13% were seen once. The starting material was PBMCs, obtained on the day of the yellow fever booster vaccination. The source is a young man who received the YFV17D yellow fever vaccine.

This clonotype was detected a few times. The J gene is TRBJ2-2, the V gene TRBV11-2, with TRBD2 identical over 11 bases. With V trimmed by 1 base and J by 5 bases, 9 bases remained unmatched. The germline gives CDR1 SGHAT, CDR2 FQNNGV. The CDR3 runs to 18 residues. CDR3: CASSLGTSGRIGTGELFF. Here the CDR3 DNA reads TGTGCCAGCAGCTTAGGAACTAGCGGGAGAATCGGGACCGGGGAGCTGTTTTTT.

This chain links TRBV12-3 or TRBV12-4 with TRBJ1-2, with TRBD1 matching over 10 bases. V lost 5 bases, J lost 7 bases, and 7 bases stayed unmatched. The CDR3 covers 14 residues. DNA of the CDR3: TGTGCCAGCAGTACGACAGGGGGCGAGTTTGGCTACACCTTC. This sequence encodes CASSTTGGEFGYTF.

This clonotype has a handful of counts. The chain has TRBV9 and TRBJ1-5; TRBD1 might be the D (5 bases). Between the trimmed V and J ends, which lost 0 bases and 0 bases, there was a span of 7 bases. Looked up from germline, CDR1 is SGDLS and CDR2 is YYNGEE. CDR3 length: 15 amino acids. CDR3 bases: TGTGCCAGCAGCGTAGGACAGTCTAGCAATCAGCCCCAGCATTTT. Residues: CASSVGQSSNQPQHF.

The CDR3 region has the DNA TGTGCCAGCAGGGGGGGGGCCTCCTACAATGAGCAGTTCTTC. It encodes CASRGGASYNEQFF. V gene TRBV5-5 combines with J gene TRBJ2-1; tentative D call: TRBD2 (7 bases). Trimming removed 5 bases at V and 0 bases at J, with 9 bases between. The CDR3 spans 14 residues. In germline, CDR1 is SGHKS, CDR2 YYEKEE (reference sequence). Variable domain in full (rest from reference TRBV5-5 and TRBJ2-1): DAGVTQSPTHLIKTRGQQVTLRCSPISGHKSVSWYQQVLGQGPQFIFQYYEKEERGRGNFPDRFSARQFPNYSSELNVNALLLGDSALYLCASRGGASYNEQFFGPGTRLTVL.

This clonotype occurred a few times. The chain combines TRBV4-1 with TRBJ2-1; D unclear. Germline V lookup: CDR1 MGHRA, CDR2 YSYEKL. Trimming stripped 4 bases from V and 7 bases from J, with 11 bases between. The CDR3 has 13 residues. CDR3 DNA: TGCGCCAGCAGCCTCCCCCAGTGGAATGAGCAGTTCTTC. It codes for CASSLPQWNEQFF.

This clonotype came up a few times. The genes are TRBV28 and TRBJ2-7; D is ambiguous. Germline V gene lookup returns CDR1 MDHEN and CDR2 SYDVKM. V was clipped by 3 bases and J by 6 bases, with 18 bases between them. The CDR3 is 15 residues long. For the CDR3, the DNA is TGTGCCAGCAGTTTGGTCGCTTCCAAGTCGAGCGAGCAGTACTTC. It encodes CASSLVASKSSEQYF.

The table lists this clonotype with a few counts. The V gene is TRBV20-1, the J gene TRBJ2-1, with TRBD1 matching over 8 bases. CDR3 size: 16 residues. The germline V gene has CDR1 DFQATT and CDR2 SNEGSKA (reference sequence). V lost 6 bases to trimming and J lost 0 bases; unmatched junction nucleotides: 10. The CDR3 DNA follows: TGCAGTGCCCCAGACAGGGGACGGAGCTCCTACAATGAGCAGTTCTTC. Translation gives CSAPDRGRSSYNEQFF.

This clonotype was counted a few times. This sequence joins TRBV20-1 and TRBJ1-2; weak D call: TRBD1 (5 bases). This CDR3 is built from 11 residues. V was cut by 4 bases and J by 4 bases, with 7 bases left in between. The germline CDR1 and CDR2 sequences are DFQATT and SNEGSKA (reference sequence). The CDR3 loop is CSATRVYGYTF. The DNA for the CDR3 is TGCAGTGCTACCAGGGTCTATGGCTACACCTTC.

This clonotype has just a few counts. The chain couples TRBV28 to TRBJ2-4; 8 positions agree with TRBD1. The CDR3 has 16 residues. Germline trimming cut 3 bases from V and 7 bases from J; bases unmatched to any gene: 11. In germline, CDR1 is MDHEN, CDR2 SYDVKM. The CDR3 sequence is CASSFSDHDRGNIQYF. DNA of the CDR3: TGTGCCAGCAGTTTTTCTGATCACGACAGGGGCAACATTCAGTACTTC.

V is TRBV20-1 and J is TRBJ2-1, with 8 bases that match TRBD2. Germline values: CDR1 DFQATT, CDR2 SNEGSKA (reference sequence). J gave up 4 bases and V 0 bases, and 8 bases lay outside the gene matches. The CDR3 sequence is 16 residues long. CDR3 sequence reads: CSAREKSGSLYNEQFF. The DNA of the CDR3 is TGCAGTGCTAGAGAGAAAAGCGGGAGTCTATACAATGAGCAGTTCTTC.

CDR3 protein: CASSYLAGFSGELFF. CDR3 sequence (DNA): TGCGCCAGCAGCTACCTAGCGGGATTTTCCGGGGAGCTGTTTTTT. The J gene is TRBJ2-2, the V gene TRBV4-3; 9 bases line up with TRBD2. The CDR3 runs to 15 residues. CDR1 is LGHNA, CDR2 YSLEER, per germline. Trimming at V came to 5 bases and at J to 6 bases, leaving 7 bases not matched to a gene.

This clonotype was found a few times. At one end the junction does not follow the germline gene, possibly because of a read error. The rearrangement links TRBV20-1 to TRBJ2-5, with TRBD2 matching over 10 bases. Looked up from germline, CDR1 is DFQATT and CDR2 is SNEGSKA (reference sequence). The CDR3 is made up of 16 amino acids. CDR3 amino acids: CRLEGAGGPGQETQYF. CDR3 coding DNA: TGTCGCCTTGAGGGAGCGGGAGGGCCCGGTCAAGAGACCCAGTACTTC.